These 13 T cell receptor beta chains came from one sample sequenced in a study of blood T cell repertoires in COVID-19. TCRdb's copy holds only in-frame clones and misses some; the assay was immunoSEQ multiplex PCR. In the table there are 150,000 to 180,000 clones, roughly 78% of which are singletons. The sequencing sample was made of peripheral blood. These receptor sequences come from a man at least 80 years old with acute or convalescent COVID-19.

The rearrangement uses TRBV18 and TRBJ1-1, with TRBD1 matching 7 bases. This CDR3 has 17 residues. V trimming: 2 bases; J trimming: 4 bases; junction bases outside the gene matches: 13. The V gene's germline CDR1 is KGHSH and CDR2 LQKENI. The chain's CDR3 is CASSPVDRVDRGTEAFF. In DNA form, the CDR3 reads TGTGCCAGCTCACCAGTAGACAGGGTTGATCGGGGCACTGAAGCTTTCTTT. Supplemented by reference TRBV18 and TRBJ1-1, the full variable domain reads NAGVMQNPRHLVRRRGQEARLRCSPMKGHSHVYWYRQLPEEGLKFMVYLQKENIIDESGMPKERFSAEFPKEGPSILRIQQVVRGDSAAYFCASSPVDRVDRGTEAFFGQGTRLTVV.

The genes are TRBV9 and TRBJ2-5; TRBD2 matches 8 bases. V shed 4 bases, J shed 7 bases, and the junction held 9 bases outside the gene matches. This CDR3 is built from 14 residues. CDR1 and CDR2 (germline): SGDLS, YYNGEE. Here the CDR3 reads CASSPAGRAATQYF. The CDR3 nucleotides are TGTGCCAGCAGCCCCGCCGGGAGGGCGGCGACCCAGTACTTC.

By share, this clone counts as medium-sized (0.01 to 0.1%). In nucleotides, the CDR3 is TGTGCCAGCAACCTCGGACAGGGAGGGAAAGGAAAACTGTTTTTT. Translating it yields CASNLGQGGKGKLFF. The J gene is TRBJ1-4, the V gene TRBV21-1; the D call TRBD1 from the table was never checked on the DNA. TRBV21-1 is a recognized pseudogene. The CDR3 is 15 amino acids.

This clone was counted once. This chain uses TRBV28 with TRBJ2-7; 11 bases agree with TRBD1. Germline lookup yields CDR1 MDHEN and CDR2 SYDVKM. This CDR3 comprises 16 residues. V lost 4 bases and J lost 5; bases outside the gene matches: 10. In DNA, the CDR3 is TGTGCCAGCAGTTCCCCGGGACAGGGGGGGATACACGAGCAGTACTTC. Its protein product is CASSSPGQGGIHEQYF.

DNA of the CDR3: TGTGCCAGCAGTTACGGACAGGGGGCGAACACTGAAGCTTTCTTT. Amino acid sequence: CASSYGQGANTEAFF. This rearrangement joins TRBV6-2 or TRBV6-3 to TRBJ1-1; 11 nucleotides line up with TRBD1. This CDR3 is 15 amino acids long. Germline V gene sequence: CDR1 MNHEY, CDR2 SVGEGT. V shed 2 bases, J shed 1 base, and the junction held 0 bases outside the gene matches.

This clone was seen only a few times. V usage is TRBV19 and J usage is TRBJ1-5; TRBD1 is a possible D gene (5 bases). Per germline, CDR1 LNHDA and CDR2 SQIVND (reference sequence). The CDR3 extends over 14 amino acids. V dropped 5 bases and J dropped 6 bases, with 14 bases sitting between them. CDR3 amino acids: CASSRGEGSQPQHF. The CDR3, as DNA: TGTGCCAGTAGTCGGGGGGAAGGGAGTCAGCCCCAGCATTTT. The whole variable domain, remainder taken from reference TRBV19 and TRBJ1-5, is DGGITQSPKYLFRKEGQNVTLSCEQNLNHDAMYWYRQDPGQGLRLIYYSQIVNDFQKGDIAEGYSVSREKKESFPLTVTSAQKNPTAFYLCASSRGEGSQPQHFGDGTRLSIL.

The chain is built from TRBV19 and TRBJ2-5; 7 bases agree with TRBD2. The CDR3 spans 11 residues. CDR1 and CDR2 from the germline V gene are LNHDA and SQIVND (reference sequence). V lost 11 bases to trimming and J lost 5 bases; unmatched junction nucleotides: 5. This chain's CDR3 is CASRLAETQYF. CDR3 nucleotides: TGTGCCTCAAGACTAGCCGAGACCCAGTACTTC.

The chain carries TRBV28 and TRBJ1-2; D is perhaps TRBD1 (5 bases). Trimming removed 9 bases from V and 10 bases from J, with 21 bases in between. Germline CDR1 is MDHEN and CDR2 is SYDVKM. This CDR3 region has 13 residues. The CDR3 DNA sequence: TGTGCCAGTCGATACGGGGGAGGTAACTTCTACACCTTC. This codes for CASRYGGGNFYTF.

Only one count was recorded for this clone. As DNA, the CDR3 is TGTGCCAGCAGCTTAGACCGCGAGAGCGGAGAGTATTTT. Its translation is CASSLDRESGEYF. The genes are TRBV11-2 and TRBJ2-3; the D gene is possibly TRBD2 (5 bases). Germline V lookup: CDR1 SGHAT, CDR2 FQNNGV. This CDR3 has 13 amino acids. V dropped 0 bases and J dropped 13 bases, with 14 bases sitting between them.

The J gene is TRBJ1-5, the V gene TRBV19; D remains unclear. Germline V gene sequence: CDR1 LNHDA, CDR2 SQIVND (reference sequence). V shed 6 bases and J shed 3 bases, with 18 bases lying between them. This CDR3 spans 16 amino acids. The CDR3 bases are TGTGCCAGTAGACCCCTGTTGCGGGGTTACAATCAGCCCCAGCATTTT. It yields the protein CASRPLLRGYNQPQHF.

The chain uses TRBV29-1 and TRBJ1-2, with D hard to call. There are 16 residues in the CDR3. V was trimmed by 6 bases and J by 0 bases, leaving 20 bases between them. From germline, CDR1 is SQVTM and CDR2 ANQGSEA. In DNA form, the CDR3 reads TGCAGCGTGCATCTCTTCTCGTCGGGAGCTAACTATGGCTACACCTTC. Translation gives CSVHLFSSGANYGYTF.

The V call is TRBV2, the J call TRBJ2-1; 7 bases fit TRBD2. Germline V gene data show CDR1 as SNHLY and CDR2 as FYNNEI. J lost 0 bases, V lost 6 bases, and 5 bases had no gene match. This CDR3 spans 15 amino acids. The DNA of the CDR3 is TGTGCCAGCAGCGGAAGCGGGACCTCCTACAATGAGCAGTTCTTC. Protein sequence: CASSGSGTSYNEQFF.

The chain combines TRBV27 with TRBJ2-5; 9 bases line up with TRBD1. The germline CDR1 and CDR2 sequences are MNHEY and SMNVEV (reference sequence). The junction had 7 bases not matched to a gene; V was cut back by 6 bases and J by 5 bases. CDR3 length: 14 residues. CDR3: CASRTGTGYETQYF. The CDR3 region has the DNA TGTGCCAGCAGGACCGGGACAGGGTACGAGACCCAGTACTTC.